This TCR beta chain was obtained from a study of blood T cell repertoires in COVID-19. About the study: Acute-phase and convalescent COVID-19 samples originated in the United States, Italy and Spain.

Authors' processing steps: The authors estimated nucleated cell counts from reference gene primer amplification. Sequenced by immunoSEQ multiplex PCR; TCRdb stores in-frame clones only, minus some. V and J calls and clone size are given by that table; D and trimming were obtained from the DNA. Of about 290,000 clones in the sample, about nine tenths are singletons; the top ten hold roughly 10%. This clone has just one count. Patients from Seattle were sampled longitudinally, starting during active infection. This CDR3 is built from 16 residues. CDR1 and CDR2 (germline): SNHLY, FYNNEI. V lost 8 bases, J lost 0 bases, and 10 bases stayed unmatched.

The TCR sequence derives from a woman in her 30s with COVID-19, enrolled during active disease. This sequence joins TRBV2 and TRBJ2-1; 7 bases are a match to TRBD2. Sequencing was performed on peripheral blood. The CDR3 sequence: CASEGLGGSSYNEQFF. The CDR3, as DNA: TGTGCCAGCGAGGGGTTGGGGGGGAGCTCCTACAATGAGCAGTTCTTC.